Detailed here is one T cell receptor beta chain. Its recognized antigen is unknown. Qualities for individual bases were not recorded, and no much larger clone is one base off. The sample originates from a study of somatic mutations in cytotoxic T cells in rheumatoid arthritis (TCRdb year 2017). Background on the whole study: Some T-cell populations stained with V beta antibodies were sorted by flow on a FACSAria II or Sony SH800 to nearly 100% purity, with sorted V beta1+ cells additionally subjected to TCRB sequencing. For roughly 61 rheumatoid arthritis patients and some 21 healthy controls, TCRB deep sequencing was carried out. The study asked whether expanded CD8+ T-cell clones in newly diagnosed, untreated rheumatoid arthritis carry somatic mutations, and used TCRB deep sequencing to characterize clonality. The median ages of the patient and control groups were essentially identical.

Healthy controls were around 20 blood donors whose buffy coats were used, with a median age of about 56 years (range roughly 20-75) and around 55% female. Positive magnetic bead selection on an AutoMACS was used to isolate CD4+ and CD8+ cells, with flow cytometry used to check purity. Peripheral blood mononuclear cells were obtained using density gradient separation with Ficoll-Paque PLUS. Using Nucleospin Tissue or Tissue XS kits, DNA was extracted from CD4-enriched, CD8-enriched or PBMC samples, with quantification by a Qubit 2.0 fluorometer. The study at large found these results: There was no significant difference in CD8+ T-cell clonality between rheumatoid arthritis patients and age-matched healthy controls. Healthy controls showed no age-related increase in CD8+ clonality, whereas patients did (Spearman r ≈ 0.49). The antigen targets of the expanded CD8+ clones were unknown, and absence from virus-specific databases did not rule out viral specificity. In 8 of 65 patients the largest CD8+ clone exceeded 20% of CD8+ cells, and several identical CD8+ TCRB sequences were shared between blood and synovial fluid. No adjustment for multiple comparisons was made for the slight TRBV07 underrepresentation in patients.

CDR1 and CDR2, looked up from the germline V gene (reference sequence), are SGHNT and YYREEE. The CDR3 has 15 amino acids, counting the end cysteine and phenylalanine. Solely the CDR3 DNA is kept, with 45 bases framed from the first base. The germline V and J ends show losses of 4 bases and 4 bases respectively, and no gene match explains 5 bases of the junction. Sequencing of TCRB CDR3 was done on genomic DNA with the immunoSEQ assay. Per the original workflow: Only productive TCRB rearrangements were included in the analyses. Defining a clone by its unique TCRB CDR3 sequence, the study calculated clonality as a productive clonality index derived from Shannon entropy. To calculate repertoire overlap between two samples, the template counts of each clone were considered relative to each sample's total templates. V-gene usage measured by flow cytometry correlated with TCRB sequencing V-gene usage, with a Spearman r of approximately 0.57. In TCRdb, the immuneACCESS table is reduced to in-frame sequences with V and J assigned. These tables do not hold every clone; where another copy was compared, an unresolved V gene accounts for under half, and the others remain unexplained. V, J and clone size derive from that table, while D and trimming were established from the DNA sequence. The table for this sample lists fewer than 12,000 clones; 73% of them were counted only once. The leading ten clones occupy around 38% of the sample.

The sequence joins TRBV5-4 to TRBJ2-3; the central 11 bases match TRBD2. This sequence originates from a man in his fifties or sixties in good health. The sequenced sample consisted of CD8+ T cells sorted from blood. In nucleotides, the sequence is TGTGCCAGCAGCAATAGCGGGGGGGCCGCAGATACGCAGTATTTT. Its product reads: CASSNSGGAADTQYF.